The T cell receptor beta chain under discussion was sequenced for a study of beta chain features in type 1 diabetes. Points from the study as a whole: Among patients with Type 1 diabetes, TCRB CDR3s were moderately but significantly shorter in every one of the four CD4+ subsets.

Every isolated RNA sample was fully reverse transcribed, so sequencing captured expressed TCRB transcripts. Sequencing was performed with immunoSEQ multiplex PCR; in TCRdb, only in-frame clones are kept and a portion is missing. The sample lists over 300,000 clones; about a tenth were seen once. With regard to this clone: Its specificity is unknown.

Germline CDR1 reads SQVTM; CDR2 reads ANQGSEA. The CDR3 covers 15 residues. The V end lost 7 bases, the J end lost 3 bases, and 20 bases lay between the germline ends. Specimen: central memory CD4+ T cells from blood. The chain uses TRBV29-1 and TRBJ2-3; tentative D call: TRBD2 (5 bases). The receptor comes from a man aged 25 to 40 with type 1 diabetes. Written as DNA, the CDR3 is TGCAGCGGGAGGAGAGGTCAGGTCCTTACAGATACGCAGTATTTT. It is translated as CSGRRGQVLTDTQYF.